The clone carrying this T cell receptor (beta chain) was found a few times. Antigen unknown. This CDR3 is 16 amino acids long. The germline V gene encodes CDR1 MDHEN and CDR2 SYDVKM. V dropped 6 bases and J dropped 3 bases, with 18 bases sitting between them. This entry belongs to a study of T cell responses to AZD1222 COVID-19 vaccine. Looking at the study overall: Analyses pooled second doses at about 4 or about 12 weeks. Overall study findings and caveats: Unmutated variant regions are reportedly targeted by nearly half of spike-specific TCRs.

Repertoires were generated with immunoSEQ multiplex PCR, while TCRdb's copy carries only in-frame clones and drops some. The sample has 100,000 to 150,000 clones, around 93% seen once. The sample was peripheral blood, taken on day 0 of AZD1222 vaccination. The chain combines TRBV28 with TRBJ2-1, with a tentative D call TRBD2 (5 bases). The clonotype originates from an adult in good health. The CDR3: CASRDFGLRVYNEQFF. The DNA for the CDR3 is TGTGCCAGCAGGGATTTCGGACTGAGAGTCTACAATGAGCAGTTCTTC.